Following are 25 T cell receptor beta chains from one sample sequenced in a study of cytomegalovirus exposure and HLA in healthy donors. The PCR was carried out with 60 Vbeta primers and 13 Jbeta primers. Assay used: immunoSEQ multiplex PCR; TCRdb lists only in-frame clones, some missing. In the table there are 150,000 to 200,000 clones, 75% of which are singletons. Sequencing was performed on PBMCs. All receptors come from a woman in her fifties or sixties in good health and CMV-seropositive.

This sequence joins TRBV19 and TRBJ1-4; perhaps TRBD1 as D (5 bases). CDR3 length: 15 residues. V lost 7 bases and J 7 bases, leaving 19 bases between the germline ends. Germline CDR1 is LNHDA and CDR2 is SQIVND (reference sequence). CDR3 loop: CASTDSSIYSEKLFF. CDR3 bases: TGTGCCAGTACCGACAGTTCCATATACAGTGAAAAACTGTTTTTT.

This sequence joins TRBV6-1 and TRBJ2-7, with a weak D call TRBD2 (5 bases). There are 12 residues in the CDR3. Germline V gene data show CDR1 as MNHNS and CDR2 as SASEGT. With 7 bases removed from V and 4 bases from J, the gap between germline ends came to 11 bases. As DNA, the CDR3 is TGTGCCAGCAAAGGACTCAGTTACGAGCAGTACTTC. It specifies CASKGLSYEQYF.

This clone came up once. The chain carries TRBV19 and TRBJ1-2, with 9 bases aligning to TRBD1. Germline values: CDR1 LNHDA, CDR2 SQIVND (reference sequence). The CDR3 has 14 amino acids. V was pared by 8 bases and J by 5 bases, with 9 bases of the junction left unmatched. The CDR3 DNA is TGTGCCAGTCTTCCGGGACAGGGAGTTTATGGCTACACCTTC. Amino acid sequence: CASLPGQGVYGYTF.

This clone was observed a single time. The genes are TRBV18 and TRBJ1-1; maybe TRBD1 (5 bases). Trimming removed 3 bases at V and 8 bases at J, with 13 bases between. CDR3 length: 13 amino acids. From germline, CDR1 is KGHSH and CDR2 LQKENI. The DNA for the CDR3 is TGTGCCAGCTCACCGGCAACAGGTCGGGAAGCTTTCTTT. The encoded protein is CASSPATGREAFF.

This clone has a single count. DNA for the CDR3: TGTGCCAGCGTGGCAGGGGCGTACTACGAGCAGTACTTC. Amino acids: CASVAGAYYEQYF. J is TRBJ2-7 and V is TRBV5-4; possible D gene TRBD1, 6 bases. Germline V gene sequence: CDR1 SGHNT, CDR2 YYREEE (reference sequence). With 7 bases removed from V and 3 bases from J, the gap between germline ends came to 14 bases. The CDR3 totals 13 residues.

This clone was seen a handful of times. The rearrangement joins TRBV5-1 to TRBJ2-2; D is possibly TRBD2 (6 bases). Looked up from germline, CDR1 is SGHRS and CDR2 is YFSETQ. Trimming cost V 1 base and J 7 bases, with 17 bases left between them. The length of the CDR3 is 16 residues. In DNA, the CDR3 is TGCGCCAGCAGCTTGCCAGCGGGCGGTGCGATCGGGGAGCTGTTTTTT. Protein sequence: CASSLPAGGAIGELFF.

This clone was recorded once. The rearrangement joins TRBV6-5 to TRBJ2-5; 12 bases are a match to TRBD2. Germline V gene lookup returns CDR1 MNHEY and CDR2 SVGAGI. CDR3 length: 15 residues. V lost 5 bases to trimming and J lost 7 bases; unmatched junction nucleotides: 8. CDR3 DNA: TGTGCCAGCAGTACACTAGCGGGGGGTCCGGGGACCCAGTACTTC. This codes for CASSTLAGGPGTQYF.

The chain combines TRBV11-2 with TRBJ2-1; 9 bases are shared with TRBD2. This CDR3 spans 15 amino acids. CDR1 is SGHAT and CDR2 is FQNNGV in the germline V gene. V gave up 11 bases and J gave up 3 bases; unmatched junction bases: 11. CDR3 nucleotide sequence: TGTGCCGCGTCCGGCCTAGCGGGGCGCTACAATGAGCAGTTCTTC. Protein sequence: CAASGLAGRYNEQFF.

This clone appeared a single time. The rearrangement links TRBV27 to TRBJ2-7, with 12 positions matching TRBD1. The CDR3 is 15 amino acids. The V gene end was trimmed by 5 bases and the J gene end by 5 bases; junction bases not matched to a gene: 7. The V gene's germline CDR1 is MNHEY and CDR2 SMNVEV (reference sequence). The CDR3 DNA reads TGTGCCAGCAGTGCCATCCGGGACAGGGGGCACGAGCAGTACTTC. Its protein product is CASSAIRDRGHEQYF.

The CDR3 loop is CAIGGDTIGYTF. For the CDR3, the DNA is TGTGCCATCGGGGGGGACACCATTGGCTACACCTTC. This chain uses TRBV10-3 with TRBJ1-2; D is perhaps TRBD1 (6 bases). The length of the CDR3 is 12 residues. V was clipped by 8 bases and J by 7 bases, with 14 bases between them. Germline V gene sequence: CDR1 ENHRY, CDR2 SYGVKD.

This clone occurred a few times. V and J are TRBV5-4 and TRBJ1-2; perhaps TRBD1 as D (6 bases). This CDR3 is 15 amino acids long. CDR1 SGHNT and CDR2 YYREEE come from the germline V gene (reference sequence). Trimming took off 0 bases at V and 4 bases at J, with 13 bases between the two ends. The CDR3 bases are TGTGCCAGCAGCTTGGAGCGGGGGCAGTTCTATGGCTACACCTTC. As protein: CASSLERGQFYGYTF.

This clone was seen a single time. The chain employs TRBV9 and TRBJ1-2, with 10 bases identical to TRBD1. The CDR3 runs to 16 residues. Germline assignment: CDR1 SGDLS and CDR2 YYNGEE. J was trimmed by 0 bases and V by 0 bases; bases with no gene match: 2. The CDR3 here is CASSVGDRGTNYGYTF. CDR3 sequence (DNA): TGTGCCAGCAGCGTAGGGGACAGGGGCACTAACTATGGCTACACCTTC.

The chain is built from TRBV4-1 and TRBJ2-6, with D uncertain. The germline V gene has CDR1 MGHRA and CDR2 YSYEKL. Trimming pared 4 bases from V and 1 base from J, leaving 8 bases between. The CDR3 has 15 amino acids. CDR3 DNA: TGCGCCAGCAGCCCGGTCCTGTCTGGGGCCAACGTCCTGACTTTC. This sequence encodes CASSPVLSGANVLTF.

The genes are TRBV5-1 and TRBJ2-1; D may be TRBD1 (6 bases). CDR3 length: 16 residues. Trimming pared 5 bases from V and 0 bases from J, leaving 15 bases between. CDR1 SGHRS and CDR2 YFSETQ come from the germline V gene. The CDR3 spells CASREPGQSSYNEQFF. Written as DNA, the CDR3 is TGCGCCAGCAGAGAACCGGGACAAAGCTCCTACAATGAGCAGTTCTTC.

The CDR3: CAWGPQVMNTEAFF. CDR3 bases: TGTGCCTGGGGCCCCCAGGTGATGAACACTGAAGCTTTCTTT. The chain is built from TRBV30 and TRBJ1-1; D is undetermined. The CDR3 is 14 residues long. The V end was cut by 5 bases, the J end by 0 bases, with 13 bases between. Germline CDR1 is GTSNPN and CDR2 is SVGIG (reference sequence).

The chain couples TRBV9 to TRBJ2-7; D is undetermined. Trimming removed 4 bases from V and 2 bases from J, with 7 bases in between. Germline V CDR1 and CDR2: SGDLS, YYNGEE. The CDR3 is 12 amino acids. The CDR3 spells CASSSSPYEQYF. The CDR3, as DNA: TGTGCCAGCAGCTCCAGTCCCTACGAGCAGTACTTC.

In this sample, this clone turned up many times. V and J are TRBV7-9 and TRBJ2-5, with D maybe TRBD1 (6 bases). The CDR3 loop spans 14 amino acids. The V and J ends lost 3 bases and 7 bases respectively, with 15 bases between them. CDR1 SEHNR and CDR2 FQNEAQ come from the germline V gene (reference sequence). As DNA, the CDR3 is TGTGCCAGCAGCTTCGACTGGGGGCTAGGGACCCAGTACTTC. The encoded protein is CASSFDWGLGTQYF.

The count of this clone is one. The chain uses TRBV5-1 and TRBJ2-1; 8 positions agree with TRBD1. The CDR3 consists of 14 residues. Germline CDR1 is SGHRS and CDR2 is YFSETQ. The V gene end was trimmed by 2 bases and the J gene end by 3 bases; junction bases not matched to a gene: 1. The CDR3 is CASSLQGGYNEQFF. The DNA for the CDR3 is TGCGCCAGCAGCTTACAGGGGGGCTACAATGAGCAGTTCTTC.

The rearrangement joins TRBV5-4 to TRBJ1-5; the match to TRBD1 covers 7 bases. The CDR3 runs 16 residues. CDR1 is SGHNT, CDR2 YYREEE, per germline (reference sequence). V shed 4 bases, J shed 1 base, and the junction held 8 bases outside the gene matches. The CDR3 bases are TGTGCCAGCAGCGACGGGACAGTCGGAAGCAATCAGCCCCAGCATTTT. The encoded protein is CASSDGTVGSNQPQHF.

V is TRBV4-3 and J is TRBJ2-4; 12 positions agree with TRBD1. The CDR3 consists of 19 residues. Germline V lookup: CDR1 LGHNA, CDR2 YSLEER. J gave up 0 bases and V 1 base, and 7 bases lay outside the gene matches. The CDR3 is CASSQVTGQGAVAKNIQYF. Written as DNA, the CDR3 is TGCGCCAGCAGCCAAGTGACGGGACAGGGGGCGGTAGCCAAAAACATTCAGTACTTC.

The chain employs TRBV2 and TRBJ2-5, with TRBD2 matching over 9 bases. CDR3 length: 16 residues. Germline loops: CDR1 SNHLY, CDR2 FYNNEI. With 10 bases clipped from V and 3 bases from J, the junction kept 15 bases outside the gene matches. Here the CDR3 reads CATLGAVSGGEETQYF. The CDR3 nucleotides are TGTGCCACCCTGGGGGCTGTTAGCGGGGGAGAAGAGACCCAGTACTTC.

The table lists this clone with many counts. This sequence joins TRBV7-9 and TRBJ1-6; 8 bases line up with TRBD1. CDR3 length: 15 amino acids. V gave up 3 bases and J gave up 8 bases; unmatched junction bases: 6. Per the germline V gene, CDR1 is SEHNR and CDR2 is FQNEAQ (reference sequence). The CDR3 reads CASSLLPTGDSPLHF. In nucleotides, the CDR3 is TGTGCCAGCAGCTTGCTCCCGACAGGGGATTCACCCCTCCACTTT.

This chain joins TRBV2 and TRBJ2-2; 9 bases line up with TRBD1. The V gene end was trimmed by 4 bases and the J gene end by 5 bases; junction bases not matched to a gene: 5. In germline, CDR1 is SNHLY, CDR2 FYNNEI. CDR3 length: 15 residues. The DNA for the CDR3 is TGTGCCAGCAGTGTTACAGGGGGCTTTACCGGGGAGCTGTTTTTT. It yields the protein CASSVTGGFTGELFF. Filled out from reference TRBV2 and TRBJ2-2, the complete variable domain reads EPEVTQTPSHQVTQMGQEVILRCVPISNHLYFYWYRQILGQKVEFLVSFYNNEISEKSEIFDDQFSVERPDGSNFTLKIRSTKLEDSAMYFCASSVTGGFTGELFFGEGSRLTVL.

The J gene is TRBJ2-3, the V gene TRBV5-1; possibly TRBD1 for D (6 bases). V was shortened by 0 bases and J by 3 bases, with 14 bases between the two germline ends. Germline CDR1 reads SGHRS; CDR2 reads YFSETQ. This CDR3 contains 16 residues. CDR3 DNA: TGCGCCAGCAGCTTGGTCGGGACAAGTACAACAGATACGCAGTATTTT. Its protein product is CASSLVGTSTTDTQYF.

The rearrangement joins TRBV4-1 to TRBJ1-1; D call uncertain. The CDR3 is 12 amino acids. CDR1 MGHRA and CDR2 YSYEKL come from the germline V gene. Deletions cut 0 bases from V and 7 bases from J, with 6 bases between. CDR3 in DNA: TGCGCCAGCAGCCAAGATCACAATGAAGCTTTCTTT. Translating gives CASSQDHNEAFF.